This record concerns one T cell receptor beta chain sequence. The antigen remains unidentified. This sample stems from a study of cytomegalovirus exposure and HLA in healthy donors. General study points: Productive rates of about 90% or about 30% were seen for most TCR beta V segments in an earlier analysis. In a later analysis, CMV-associated beta chains were mostly HLA-associated, it appeared. One variant, a missense change in DCLRE1C, was linked in a later analysis to TCR beta V- and J-gene trimming. A list of approximately 160 TCR beta chains associated with cytomegalovirus was given.

Use of 60 Vbeta and 13 Jbeta primers characterized the PCR. Sequencing was performed with immunoSEQ multiplex PCR; in TCRdb, only in-frame clones are kept and a portion is missing. The sample carries about 110,000 clones, just over 75% recorded once. From germline, CDR1 is ENHRY and CDR2 SYGVKD. The germline V and J ends were trimmed by 7 bases and 4 bases, with 17 bases remaining between them. The CDR3 covers 14 residues. Sequencing was performed on PBMCs. V is TRBV10-3 and J is TRBJ2-7; weak D call: TRBD2 (5 bases). The sequence was obtained from a young man in good health and CMV-seropositive. The CDR3 region is CAITSDGTGYEQYF. In DNA, the CDR3 is TGTGCCATCACGTCGGACGGAACGGGGTACGAGCAGTACTTC.